The rows below give T cell receptor beta chains drawn from one sample of a study of T-cell reconstitution after alpha-beta-depleted transplantation in children. TCRdb processed the PCR reads anew with MiXCR; each CDR3 protein has one entry. Of more than 25,000 distinct CDR3 sequences in the sample, under 8% were seen once. This specimen was PBMCs, mostly from graft donor cells, taken 180 days after TCRalphabeta/CD19-depleted stem cell transplant. Receptor source: a male patient under 18 who had a stem cell transplant for acute myeloid leukemia, so the T cells may come from the graft donor. Each CDR3 is given with its conserved first and last residue. Fields, in order: clone size, J gene, D gene, V gene, CDR3 protein, CDR3 DNA. A D gene is named only where the DNA matches it firmly. Only some rows state a clone size, as once, few, many or a class for expanded clones.

clone_size: many
j_call: TRBJ2-7
d_call: TRBD1
v_call: TRBV28
cdr3_aa: CASSLSGTGSREQYF
cdr3_nt: TGTGCCAGCAGTTTATCCGGGACAGGATCTCGCGAGCAGTACTTC

clone_size: many
j_call: TRBJ2-3
d_call: NA
v_call: TRBV5-8
cdr3_aa: CASSLISTQYF
cdr3_nt: TGTGCCAGCAGCTTGATCAGTACGCAGTATTTT

clone_size: many
j_call: TRBJ2-7
d_call: NA
v_call: TRBV5-1
cdr3_aa: CASSQNRAYEQYF
cdr3_nt: TGCGCCAGCAGTCAGAACAGGGCTTACGAGCAGTACTTC

clone_size: many
j_call: TRBJ2-3
d_call: NA
v_call: TRBV19
cdr3_aa: CASSPRTAGVSTDTQYF
cdr3_nt: TGTGCCAGTAGTCCTCGGACAGCCGGGGTTAGCACAGATACGCAGTATTTT

clone_size: many
j_call: TRBJ2-5
d_call: NA
v_call: TRBV20-1
cdr3_aa: CSARDRVGETQYF
cdr3_nt: TGCAGTGCTAGAGACAGGGTGGGGGAGACCCAGTACTTC

clone_size: many
j_call: TRBJ1-2
d_call: TRBD1
v_call: TRBV6-2/TRBV6-3
cdr3_aa: CASTRRGDYGYTF
cdr3_nt: TGTGCCAGCACCCGCAGGGGGGACTATGGCTACACCTTC

clone_size: many
j_call: TRBJ2-3
d_call: TRBD2
v_call: TRBV7-2
cdr3_aa: CASSLATSGRVGTDTQYF
cdr3_nt: TGTGCCAGCAGCTTAGCGACTAGCGGGAGAGTAGGCACAGATACGCAGTATTTT

clone_size: many
j_call: TRBJ1-1
d_call: NA
v_call: TRBV5-4
cdr3_aa: CASSRGDVGGSTEAFF
cdr3_nt: TGTGCCAGCAGCAGAGGTGACGTCGGGGGGAGCACTGAAGCTTTCTTT

clone_size: many
j_call: TRBJ2-1
d_call: NA
v_call: TRBV29-1
cdr3_aa: CSAIDRSPYNEQFF
cdr3_nt: TGCAGCGCCATAGACAGGTCCCCCTACAATGAGCAGTTCTTC

clone_size: many
j_call: TRBJ1-2
d_call: NA
v_call: TRBV28
cdr3_aa: CASSSFYGYTF
cdr3_nt: TGTGCCAGCAGTTCGTTCTATGGCTACACCTTC

clone_size: many
j_call: TRBJ2-1
d_call: NA
v_call: TRBV7-3
cdr3_aa: CASSLNPTEQFF
cdr3_nt: TGTGCCAGCAGCTTAAACCCCACCGAGCAGTTCTTC

clone_size: many
j_call: TRBJ1-5
d_call: TRBD1
v_call: TRBV19
cdr3_aa: CASSRGQDNQPQHF
cdr3_nt: TGTGCCAGTAGTAGAGGACAGGACAATCAGCCCCAGCATTTT

clone_size: many
j_call: TRBJ2-7
d_call: TRBD1
v_call: TRBV7-6
cdr3_aa: CASSPTGGQGEQYF
cdr3_nt: TGTGCCAGCAGCCCGACAGGGGGGCAAGGGGAGCAGTACTTC

clone_size: many
j_call: TRBJ2-7
d_call: TRBD2
v_call: TRBV20-1
cdr3_aa: CSARLPSGASYEQYF
cdr3_nt: TGCAGTGCTAGACTACCGAGCGGGGCCTCCTACGAGCAGTACTTC

clone_size: many
j_call: TRBJ2-7
d_call: TRBD1
v_call: TRBV3-1
cdr3_aa: CASSQLSGQANGEQYF
cdr3_nt: TGTGCCAGCAGCCAACTCTCGGGACAGGCAAATGGCGAGCAGTACTTC

clone_size: many
j_call: TRBJ2-3
d_call: NA
v_call: TRBV6-2/TRBV6-3
cdr3_aa: CASSSTILADTQYF
cdr3_nt: TGTGCCAGCAGTTCCACCATTCTGGCAGATACGCAGTATTTT

clone_size: many
j_call: TRBJ2-3
d_call: NA
v_call: TRBV7-2
cdr3_aa: CASITAGPTDTQYF
cdr3_nt: TGTGCCAGCATTACCGCGGGTCCAACAGATACGCAGTATTTT

clone_size: many
j_call: TRBJ1-2
d_call: NA
v_call: TRBV30
cdr3_aa: CAWSSGDWGYTF
cdr3_nt: TGTGCCTGGAGCTCGGGGGATTGGGGCTACACCTTC

clone_size: many
j_call: TRBJ2-7
d_call: TRBD1
v_call: TRBV9
cdr3_aa: CASSPSPPGGRNEQYF
cdr3_nt: TGTGCCAGCAGCCCCTCCCCGCCAGGGGGCAGGAACGAGCAGTACTTC

clone_size: many
j_call: TRBJ2-1
d_call: TRBD2
v_call: TRBV12-3/TRBV12-4
cdr3_aa: CASSYGAGGPYEQFF
cdr3_nt: TGTGCCAGCAGTTACGGAGCGGGGGGGCCCTATGAGCAGTTCTTC

clone_size: many
j_call: TRBJ2-3
d_call: NA
v_call: TRBV29-1
cdr3_aa: CSVEDGRGDTQYF
cdr3_nt: TGCAGCGTTGAAGATGGTCGGGGAGATACGCAGTATTTT

clone_size: many
j_call: TRBJ2-7
d_call: NA
v_call: TRBV29-1
cdr3_aa: CSGKGRIWPYEQYF
cdr3_nt: TGCAGCGGAAAAGGACGGATCTGGCCCTACGAGCAGTACTTC

clone_size: many
j_call: TRBJ2-5
d_call: NA
v_call: TRBV6-6
cdr3_aa: CASSFGTAARETQYF
cdr3_nt: TGTGCCAGCAGTTTCGGGACGGCGGCGCGGGAGACCCAGTACTTC

clone_size: many
j_call: TRBJ2-4
d_call: NA
v_call: TRBV12-3/TRBV12-4
cdr3_aa: CASSLSGTKNIQYF
cdr3_nt: TGTGCCAGCAGTTTATCGGGGACCAAAAACATTCAGTACTTC

clone_size: many
j_call: TRBJ2-1
d_call: TRBD2
v_call: TRBV27
cdr3_aa: CASTSASGRTYNEQFF
cdr3_nt: TGTGCCAGCACTTCAGCTAGCGGGAGGACCTACAATGAGCAGTTCTTC

clone_size: many
j_call: TRBJ1-6
d_call: TRBD1
v_call: TRBV18
cdr3_aa: CASQKPDRDNSPLHF
cdr3_nt: TGTGCCAGCCAGAAACCGGACAGGGATAATTCACCCCTCCACTTT

clone_size: NA
j_call: TRBJ1-2
d_call: NA
v_call: TRBV30
cdr3_aa: CAWSPFGRETYGYTF
cdr3_nt: TGTGCCTGGAGTCCGTTCGGCAGGGAAACTTATGGCTACACCTTC

clone_size: many
j_call: TRBJ2-1
d_call: TRBD2
v_call: TRBV5-6
cdr3_aa: CASSWGSGRSYNEQFF
cdr3_nt: TGTGCCAGCAGCTGGGGGAGCGGGAGAAGTTACAATGAGCAGTTCTTC

clone_size: many
j_call: TRBJ2-7
d_call: NA
v_call: TRBV12-3/TRBV12-4
cdr3_aa: CASSLIGFYEQYF
cdr3_nt: TGTGCCAGCAGTTTAATAGGGTTCTACGAGCAGTACTTC

clone_size: many
j_call: TRBJ2-7
d_call: NA
v_call: TRBV15
cdr3_aa: CATSRDSGLAREQYF
cdr3_nt: TGTGCCACCAGCAGAGATTCCGGGCTAGCTCGGGAGCAGTACTTC

clone_size: many
j_call: TRBJ2-2
d_call: NA
v_call: TRBV12-3/TRBV12-4
cdr3_aa: CASSAGRLGGELFF
cdr3_nt: TGTGCCAGCAGTGCGGGACGCCTTGGCGGGGAGCTGTTTTTT

clone_size: many
j_call: TRBJ2-1
d_call: TRBD1
v_call: TRBV20-1
cdr3_aa: CSAIITGGARNEQFF
cdr3_nt: TGCAGTGCCATTATCACAGGGGGCGCGAGGAATGAGCAGTTCTTC

clone_size: many
j_call: TRBJ2-1
d_call: NA
v_call: TRBV9
cdr3_aa: CASSVSLGSSNEQFF
cdr3_nt: TGTGCCAGCAGCGTGTCACTAGGGTCAAGCAATGAGCAGTTCTTC

clone_size: few
j_call: TRBJ2-3
d_call: TRBD1
v_call: TRBV5-4
cdr3_aa: CASRDDRGLQDTQYF
cdr3_nt: TGTGCCAGCAGGGACGACAGGGGATTACAAGATACGCAGTATTTT

clone_size: medium-sized
j_call: TRBJ2-3
d_call: NA
v_call: TRBV29-1
cdr3_aa: CSVEAITGRTQYF
cdr3_nt: TGCAGCGTTGAAGCGATAACGGGACGTACGCAGTATTTT

clone_size: many
j_call: TRBJ2-2
d_call: NA
v_call: TRBV30
cdr3_aa: CAWSLNTGELFF
cdr3_nt: TGTGCCTGGAGTCTAAACACCGGGGAGCTGTTTTTT

clone_size: many
j_call: TRBJ2-7
d_call: TRBD1
v_call: TRBV27
cdr3_aa: CASSLSGQGAYEQYF
cdr3_nt: TGTGCCAGCAGTTTATCTGGACAGGGGGCCTACGAGCAGTACTTC

clone_size: few
j_call: TRBJ1-3
d_call: TRBD1
v_call: TRBV19
cdr3_aa: CAIRTGDGNTIYF
cdr3_nt: TGTGCCATCCGGACAGGAGATGGAAACACCATATATTTT

clone_size: few
j_call: TRBJ2-1
d_call: NA
v_call: TRBV7-9
cdr3_aa: CASSLATYNEQFF
cdr3_nt: TGTGCCAGCAGCTTAGCGACATACAATGAGCAGTTCTTC

clone_size: many
j_call: TRBJ1-5
d_call: TRBD1
v_call: TRBV20-1
cdr3_aa: CSAGPTGVGQPQHF
cdr3_nt: TGCAGTGCTGGCCCGACAGGGGTAGGTCAGCCCCAGCATTTT

clone_size: NA
j_call: TRBJ2-1
d_call: NA
v_call: TRBV5-6
cdr3_aa: CASSPGLLCEQFF
cdr3_nt: TGTGCCAGCAGCCCAGGGCTCCTATGTGAGCAGTTCTTC

clone_size: many
j_call: TRBJ2-3
d_call: TRBD2
v_call: TRBV20-1
cdr3_aa: CSATGTSGGGDTQYF
cdr3_nt: TGCAGTGCTACCGGGACTAGCGGAGGGGGGGATACGCAGTATTTT